The clone carrying this T cell receptor beta chain was counted only a few times. The antigen remains undetermined. TCR alpha and beta CDR3 regions were amplified from RNA using iRepertoire nested multiplex PCR. For one-step reverse transcription and amplification, about 90-450 ng of tissue mRNA or PBMC total RNA was used. TCRdb re-called the multiplex PCR reads with MiXCR, one entry per CDR3 protein. Of roughly 190,000 distinct CDR3 sequences detected, approximately 30% appear once; the ten largest clones hold around 20%. This sample stems from a study of glioma-infiltrating T cells. The study, taken as a whole, reports: Above-expected tissue-blood divergence occurred in all gliomas, most in low-grade ones. CDR3 overlap between tissue and blood was very small.

Sequencing used glioma tissue, nonneoplastic brain tissue, or PBMCs (not recorded which). This receptor was obtained from a human donor with low-grade glioma or glioblastoma, undergoing nonglioma brain surgery, or in good health (not recorded which).

The chain's CDR3 is CASSKSGSWSYNEQFF. The CDR3 nucleotides are TGCGCCAGCAGCAAGAGCGGGAGTTGGTCCTACAATGAGCAGTTCTTC. The rearrangement joins TRBV5-1 to TRBJ2-1; TRBD2 matches 8 bases. Germline V lookup: CDR1 SGHRS, CDR2 YFSETQ. The CDR3 length is 16 residues. V shed 4 bases, J shed 1 base, and the junction held 7 bases outside the gene matches.